Listed below are T cell receptor beta chains from one sample, sequenced in a study of STAT3 mutations in large granular lymphocyte leukemia. Produced via immunoSEQ multiplex PCR; TCRdb's table is partial and in-frame only. The sample records 10,000 to 15,000 clones, 90% being singletons. Source material: peripheral blood mononuclear cells. These TCRs come from a man aged 40-49 years with T-cell large granular lymphocyte leukemia. Some clones in this sample may be carry-over from other donors' samples. The CDR3 runs from the conserved cysteine through the conserved F or W. A D gene is named only where the DNA matches it firmly. Expanded clones get a size class; other rows say once, few or many, or leave the size out.

size: .; V: TRBV7-2; D: .; J: TRBJ2-1; CDR3: CASSDFYNEQFF; DNA: TGTGCCAGCAGCGATTTTTACAATGAGCAGTTCTTC
size: .; V: TRBV9; D: TRBD1; J: TRBJ1-2; CDR3: CASSTGTAANYGYTF; DNA: TGTGCCAGCAGCACCGGGACAGCAGCTAACTATGGCTACACCTTC
size: .; V: TRBV5-1; D: .; J: TRBJ1-6; CDR3: CASSLTADYNSPLHF; DNA: TGCGCCAGCAGCTTGACGGCAGACTATAATTCACCCCTCCACTTT
size: .; V: TRBV2; D: .; J: TRBJ2-3; CDR3: CASSEAQSPPADTQYF; DNA: TGTGCCAGCAGTGAAGCACAAAGCCCACCTGCAGATACGCAGTATTTT
size: .; V: TRBV11-2; D: .; J: TRBJ2-7; CDR3: CASSLVVGEGEQYF; DNA: TGTGCCAGCAGCTTAGTAGTGGGAGAAGGGGAGCAGTACTTC
size: .; V: TRBV7-9; D: .; J: TRBJ1-4; CDR3: CASSLEGGNNEKLFF; DNA: TGTGCCAGCAGCTTAGAGGGAGGGAACAATGAAAAACTGTTTTTT
size: few; V: TRBV5-1; D: TRBD1; J: TRBJ1-2; CDR3: CASSLGGQAAGGYTF; DNA: TGCGCCAGCAGCTTGGGAGGACAGGCCGCGGGGGGCTACACCTTC
size: .; V: TRBV9; D: .; J: TRBJ1-2; CDR3: CASSVSLMGGGYTF; DNA: TGTGCCAGCAGCGTAAGTCTAATGGGCGGCGGCTACACCTTC
size: .; V: TRBV28; D: .; J: TRBJ2-7; CDR3: CASSLWASRAYEQYF; DNA: TGTGCCAGCAGTTTATGGGCTAGCCGAGCCTACGAGCAGTACTTC
size: .; V: TRBV7-9; D: TRBD1; J: TRBJ2-7; CDR3: CASSRDRGNEQYF; DNA: TGTGCCAGCAGCCGGGACAGGGGCAACGAGCAGTACTTC
size: .; V: TRBV11-2; D: TRBD1; J: TRBJ2-1; CDR3: CASSLRTGDSYNEQFF; DNA: TGTGCCAGCAGCTTACGGACAGGGGATTCCTACAATGAGCAGTTCTTC
size: .; V: TRBV5-1; D: TRBD2; J: TRBJ2-5; CDR3: CASKTGGGETQYF; DNA: TGCGCCAGCAAAACGGGGGGAGGAGAGACCCAGTACTTC
size: once; V: TRBV27; D: TRBD1; J: TRBJ1-5; CDR3: CASSLGQGGPQHF; DNA: TGTGCCAGCAGTTTGGGACAGGGTGGACCCCAGCATTTT
size: few; V: TRBV5-4; D: .; J: TRBJ2-3; CDR3: CASSLDLRSSTDTQYF; DNA: TGTGCCAGCAGCTTGGATCTCCGTTCTAGCACAGATACGCAGTATTTT
size: once; V: TRBV7-9; D: .; J: TRBJ1-6; CDR3: CASSFENNSPLHF; DNA: TGTGCCAGCAGCTTCGAGAATAATTCACCCCTCCACTTT
size: .; V: TRBV18; D: TRBD1; J: TRBJ2-5; CDR3: CASSPQGPGTGGLETQYF; DNA: TGTGCCAGCTCACCCCAAGGGCCCGGGACAGGGGGCCTAGAGACCCAGTACTTC
size: .; V: TRBV29-1; D: TRBD1; J: TRBJ1-2; CDR3: CSVEPPGGVFGYTF; DNA: TGCAGCGTTGAACCCCCAGGGGGAGTTTTTGGGTACACCTTC
size: .; V: TRBV5-1; D: .; J: TRBJ1-2; CDR3: CASSPGARGGGYTF; DNA: TGCGCCAGCAGCCCCGGTGCCAGGGGTGGTGGCTACACCTTC
size: .; V: TRBV7-2; D: .; J: TRBJ1-3; CDR3: CASRGPGNTIYF; DNA: TGTGCCAGCAGGGGTCCTGGAAACACCATATATTTT
size: .; V: TRBV6-5; D: TRBD1; J: TRBJ1-1; CDR3: CASCPLDRRAEAFF; DNA: TGTGCCAGCTGTCCATTGGACAGGAGAGCCGAAGCTTTCTTT